Shown below are 11 T cell receptor beta chains from a single sample sequenced in a study of T cell changes during pregnancy in multiple sclerosis. Only in-frame clones appear in the TCRdb table, and some are missing; sequencing was by immunoSEQ multiplex PCR. This sample has tens of thousands of clones, with roughly 88% found just once. Sequencing used peripheral blood, obtained after pregnancy. These TCRs come from a female donor in good health, enrolled as a control in a pregnancy study.

The gene calls are TRBV11-3 and TRBJ2-5, with 8 positions matching TRBD2. There are 14 residues in the CDR3. Per germline, CDR1 SGHNT and CDR2 YENEEA. V lost 5 bases to trimming and J lost 5 bases; unmatched junction nucleotides: 7. The CDR3 nucleotides are TGTGCCAGCAGCAAAACGGGGGGGCTCGAGACCCAGTACTTC. Translation gives CASSKTGGLETQYF.

The rearrangement uses TRBV5-6 and TRBJ1-5; the D gene is possibly TRBD1 (5 bases). CDR1 and CDR2 from the germline V gene are SGHDT and YYEEEE. The CDR3 length is 16 residues. The germline V and J ends were trimmed by 1 base and 0 bases, with 11 bases remaining between them. CDR3 region: CASSLLGDSSNQPQHF. In DNA, the CDR3 is TGTGCCAGCAGCTTGTTAGGTGACAGTAGCAATCAGCCCCAGCATTTT.

The V call is TRBV6-6, the J call TRBJ2-7; possibly TRBD1 for D (5 bases). CDR1 is MNHNY, CDR2 SVGAGI, per germline (reference sequence). The germline V and J ends were trimmed by 0 bases and 3 bases, with 15 bases remaining between them. CDR3 size: 16 residues. The CDR3 protein is CASSYSFPGLDYEQYF. The CDR3 region has the DNA TGTGCCAGCAGTTACTCGTTCCCAGGGCTAGACTACGAGCAGTACTTC.

This sequence joins TRBV4-2 and TRBJ2-3, with D possibly TRBD2 on 6 matching bases. The CDR3 has 13 residues. Germline loops: CDR1 LGHNA, CDR2 YNFKEQ. The V gene lost 3 bases and the J gene lost 6 bases, with 10 bases spanning the gap. This chain's CDR3 is CASSQGGEDTQYF. As DNA, the CDR3 is TGTGCCAGCAGCCAGGGGGGAGAGGATACGCAGTATTTT.

The V call is TRBV6-5, the J call TRBJ1-2; D might be TRBD1 (6 bases). This CDR3 has 11 residues. Trimming took off 4 bases at V and 8 bases at J, with 8 bases between the two ends. CDR1 MNHEY and CDR2 SVGAGI come from the germline V gene. DNA for the CDR3: TGTGCCAGCAGTTCAGGGGTCGGCTACACCTTC. Protein product: CASSSGVGYTF.

This clone has just one count. The CDR3 region has the DNA TGCGCCAGCAGCTGGGGACAGGGGGCGAAAAACGAGCAGTACTTC. This translates into CASSWGQGAKNEQYF. The chain recombines TRBV5-1 with TRBJ2-7, with TRBD1 identical over 12 bases. CDR1 and CDR2 (germline): SGHRS, YFSETQ. V lost 3 bases to trimming and J lost 5 bases; unmatched junction nucleotides: 6. This CDR3 has 15 amino acids.

The genes are TRBV4-3 and TRBJ1-2; 8 bases map to TRBD1. The CDR3 loop spans 18 amino acids. Per the germline V gene, CDR1 is LGHNA and CDR2 is YSLEER. V dropped 1 base and J dropped 8; count of bases not matched to a gene: 18. The CDR3 DNA reads as TGCGCCAGCAGCCAAGCCCTCGCCACCGGGACAGGAAGAGGGGGCTACACCTTC. It encodes CASSQALATGTGRGGYTF.

The CDR3: CASSLAAGSYEQYF. In DNA, the CDR3 is TGTGCCAGCAGCTTAGCGGCAGGGTCCTACGAGCAGTACTTC. The rearrangement uses TRBV7-8 and TRBJ2-7; D possibly corresponds to TRBD1 (5 bases). Trimming pared 0 bases from V and 1 base from J, leaving 7 bases between. Looked up from germline, CDR1 is SGHVS and CDR2 is FQNEAQ. This CDR3 has 14 residues.

The chain uses TRBV9 and TRBJ1-2; 8 bases are a match to TRBD1. In germline, CDR1 is SGDLS, CDR2 YYNGEE. This CDR3 is 16 amino acids long. V trimming: 5 bases; J trimming: 6 bases; junction bases outside the gene matches: 15. The CDR3 loop is CASSEGQGKPRHGYTF. The CDR3 DNA is TGTGCCAGCAGTGAAGGACAGGGTAAACCTCGACATGGCTACACCTTC.

The V gene is TRBV2, the J gene TRBJ1-5; 10 bases line up with TRBD1. From germline, CDR1 is SNHLY and CDR2 FYNNEI. The CDR3 sequence is 15 residues long. Trimming removed 5 bases from V and 4 bases from J; junction bases left unmatched: 5. The CDR3 DNA reads TGTGCCAGCAGTCAGGACAGGGGGTCGAATCAGCCCCAGCATTTT. This codes for CASSQDRGSNQPQHF.

This chain uses TRBV11-2 with TRBJ1-2, with D possibly TRBD1 on 5 matching bases. Trimming removed 1 base from V and 5 bases from J, with 11 bases in between. Germline V lookup: CDR1 SGHAT, CDR2 FQNNGV. The CDR3 loop spans 14 amino acids. The CDR3 loop reads CASSLAPGQYGYTF. CDR3 DNA sequence: TGTGCCAGCAGCTTAGCCCCAGGGCAGTATGGCTACACCTTC. The full variable domain, its missing parts supplied by reference TRBV11-2 and TRBJ1-2, is EAGVAQSPRYKIIEKRQSVAFWCNPISGHATLYWYQQILGQGPKLLIQFQNNGVVDDSQLPKDRFSAERLKGVDSTLKIQPAKLEDSAVYLCASSLAPGQYGYTFGSGTRLTVV.